These 6 T cell receptor beta chains came from one sample sequenced in a study of shared clonotypes between healthy human individuals. TCRdb keeps only in-frame clones here, not all; method: immunoSEQ multiplex PCR. The sample has more than 2 million clones, about 95% seen once. The naive CD8 population came from CD45RO-negative cells selected for CCR7, without terminally differentiated effector memory CD45RA+ cells. The sequencing sample was made of naive CD8+ T cells sorted from blood. All receptors come from a young man in good health.

The rearrangement joins TRBV10-1 to TRBJ2-3, with 9 bases fitting TRBD2. The germline V gene has CDR1 WNHNN and CDR2 SYGVQD (reference sequence). J was trimmed by 3 bases and V by 4 bases; bases with no gene match: 17. The CDR3 totals 19 residues. CDR3 nucleotide sequence: TGCGCCAGCAGTGCAAGCCAACTGACTATAGCGGGGGTTACAGATACGCAGTATTTT. Amino acid sequence: CASSASQLTIAGVTDTQYF.

This rearrangement joins TRBV28 to TRBJ2-5, with 7 positions matching TRBD1. Germline-derived CDR1 and CDR2 are MDHEN and SYDVKM. V trimming: 7 bases; J trimming: 5 bases; junction bases outside the gene matches: 13. The CDR3 has 15 amino acids. CDR3 sequence: CASTPTGLGVETQYF. The CDR3, as DNA: TGTGCCAGCACCCCGACAGGGCTCGGCGTGGAGACCCAGTACTTC.

This chain joins TRBV14 and TRBJ1-6; D is possibly TRBD1 (6 bases). Per the germline V gene, CDR1 is SGHDN and CDR2 is FVKESK. The CDR3 has 16 residues. Between the trimmed V and J ends, which lost 0 bases and 9 bases, there was a span of 15 bases. Here the CDR3 DNA reads TGTGCCAGCAGCCAAGAGTGGGGGGGCAGATCTTCACCCCTCCACTTT. Its translation is CASSQEWGGRSSPLHF.

Worth noting for this clone: The same CDR3 arises from other DNA sequences in this sample as well. This chain connects TRBV20-1 to TRBJ2-7; D tentatively reads TRBD1 or TRBD2 (5 bases each). Trimming took off 6 bases at V and 3 bases at J, with 9 bases between the two ends. The length of the CDR3 is 11 residues. Germline CDR1 reads DFQATT; CDR2 reads SNEGSKA (reference sequence). The CDR3 DNA follows: TGCAGTGCGAGGGACCTCTACGAGCAGTACTTC. This sequence encodes CSARDLYEQYF.

The V gene is TRBV10-3, the J gene TRBJ2-2; D call uncertain. The CDR3 length is 18 residues. Trimming left V 3 bases short and J 4 bases short, with 21 bases between. The V gene's germline CDR1 is ENHRY and CDR2 SYGVKD. The CDR3 loop reads CAISESRPFKEITGELFF. As DNA, the CDR3 is TGTGCCATCAGTGAATCCCGCCCCTTTAAGGAGATCACCGGGGAGCTGTTTTTT.

The chain is built from TRBV19 and TRBJ2-5; D may be TRBD2 (5 bases). Germline V gene lookup returns CDR1 LNHDA and CDR2 SQIVND (reference sequence). Between the trimmed V and J ends, which lost 4 bases and 7 bases, there was a span of 16 bases. This CDR3 region has 14 residues. The CDR3 reads CASSSPGISVTQYF. The CDR3 region has the DNA TGTGCCAGTAGTAGCCCGGGAATCTCTGTGACCCAGTACTTC.